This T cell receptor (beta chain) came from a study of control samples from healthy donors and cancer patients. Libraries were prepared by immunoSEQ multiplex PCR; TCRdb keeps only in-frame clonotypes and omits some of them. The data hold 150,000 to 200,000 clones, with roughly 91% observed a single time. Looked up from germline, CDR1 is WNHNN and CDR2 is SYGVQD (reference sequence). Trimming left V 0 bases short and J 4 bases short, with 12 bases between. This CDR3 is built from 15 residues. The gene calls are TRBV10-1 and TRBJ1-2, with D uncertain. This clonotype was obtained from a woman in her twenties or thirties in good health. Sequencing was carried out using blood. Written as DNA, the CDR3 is TGCGCCAGCAGTGAGTCGCGGCAGGCCGTCTATGGCTACACCTTC. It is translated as CASSESRQAVYGYTF.